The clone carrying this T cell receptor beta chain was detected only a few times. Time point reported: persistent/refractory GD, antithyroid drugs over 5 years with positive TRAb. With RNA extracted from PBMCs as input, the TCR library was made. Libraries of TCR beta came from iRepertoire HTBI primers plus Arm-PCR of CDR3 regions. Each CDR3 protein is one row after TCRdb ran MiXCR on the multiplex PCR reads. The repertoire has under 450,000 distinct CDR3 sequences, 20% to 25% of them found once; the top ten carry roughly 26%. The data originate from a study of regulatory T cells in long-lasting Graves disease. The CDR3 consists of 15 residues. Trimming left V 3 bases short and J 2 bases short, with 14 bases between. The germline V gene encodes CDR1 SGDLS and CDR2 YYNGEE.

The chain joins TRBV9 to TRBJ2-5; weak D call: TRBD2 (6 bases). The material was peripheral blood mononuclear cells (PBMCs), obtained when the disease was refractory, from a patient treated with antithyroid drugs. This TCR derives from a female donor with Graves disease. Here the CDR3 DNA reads TGTGCCAGCAGCGCCACGGGACTTGGGCAAGAGACCCAGTACTTC. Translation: CASSATGLGQETQYF. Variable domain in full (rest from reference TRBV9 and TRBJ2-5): DSGVTQTPKHLITATGQRVTLRCSPRSGDLSVYWYQQSLDQGLQFLIQYYNGEERAKGNILERFSAQQFPDLHSELNLSSLELGDSALYFCASSATGLGQETQYFGPGTRLLVL.